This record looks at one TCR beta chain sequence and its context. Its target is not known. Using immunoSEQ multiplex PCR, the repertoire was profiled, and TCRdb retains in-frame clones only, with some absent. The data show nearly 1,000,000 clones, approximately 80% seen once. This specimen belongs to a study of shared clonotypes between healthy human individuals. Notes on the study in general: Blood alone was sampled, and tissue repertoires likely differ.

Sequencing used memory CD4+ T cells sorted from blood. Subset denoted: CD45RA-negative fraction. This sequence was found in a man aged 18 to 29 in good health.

The CDR3 DNA reads TGCGCCAGCAGCCAAGAGAGGACGGTCAACGAGCAGTACTTC. Its translation is CASSQERTVNEQYF. The chain combines TRBV4-3 with TRBJ2-7; no definite D call. The CDR3 has 14 residues. Trimming pared 0 bases from V and 5 bases from J, leaving 11 bases between. CDR1 is LGHNA and CDR2 is YSLEER in the germline V gene.